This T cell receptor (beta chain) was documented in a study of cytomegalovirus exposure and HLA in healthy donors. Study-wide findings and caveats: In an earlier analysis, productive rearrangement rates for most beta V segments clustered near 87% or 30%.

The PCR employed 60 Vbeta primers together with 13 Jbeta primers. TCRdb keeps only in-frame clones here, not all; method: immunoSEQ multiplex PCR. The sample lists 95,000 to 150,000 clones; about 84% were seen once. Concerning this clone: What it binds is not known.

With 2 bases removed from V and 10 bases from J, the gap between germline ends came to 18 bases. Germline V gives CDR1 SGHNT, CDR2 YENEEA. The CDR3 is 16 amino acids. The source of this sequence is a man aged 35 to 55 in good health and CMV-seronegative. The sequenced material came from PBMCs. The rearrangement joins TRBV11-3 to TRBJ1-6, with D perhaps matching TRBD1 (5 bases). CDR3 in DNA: TGTGCCAGCAGCTTATTCTCCAGGAGGGGCGGGTCACCCCTCCACTTT. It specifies CASSLFSRRGGSPLHF.